The table lists the clone carrying this T cell receptor beta chain with a few counts. Its antigen remains unidentified. Built from TCR beta cDNA, the libraries had unique molecular identifiers in them. TCRdb re-analysed the PCR reads in MiXCR, keeping a single row per CDR3 protein. The table has about 810,000 distinct CDR3 sequences, about 50% seen once. The CDR3 runs to 17 residues. Trimming took 1 base from V and 1 from J; bases not matched to a gene: 9. Germline CDR1 and CDR2: SGHVS and FQNEAQ. This sample was included in a study of post-analysis software for immune sequencing data. The study's findings and limits: Relative to controls, patients had several TRBV segments at higher frequency, with TRBV5-6, TRBV5-1 and TRBV20-1 among these.

The V call is TRBV7-8, the J call TRBJ1-2; 7 positions match TRBD1. This clonotype originated in a girl between 10 and 17 years old with multiple sclerosis. Sequencing was performed on blood. The CDR3 DNA is TGTGCCAGCAGCTTAGTGTCGACAGGGTTTTTTAACTATGGCTACACCTTC. It specifies CASSLVSTGFFNYGYTF.